One and the same sample provided the 3 T cell receptor beta chains below, sequenced in a study of TIL therapy for anti-PD-1-resistant metastatic lung cancer. The sample's time point: pre-treatment sample, taken before nivolumab and TIL therapy. The libraries were made with immunoSEQ v3. Here immunoSEQ multiplex PCR was the method, and the copy in TCRdb shows in-frame clones only, minus some. The sample includes more than 50,000 clones, around 86% of them seen just once. The source was blood, collected at baseline. These receptors were obtained from a person aged 25 to 80 with non-small cell lung cancer.

This clone was recorded only once. The chain joins TRBV19 to TRBJ1-5; D is possibly TRBD1 (5 bases). The CDR3 spans 12 residues. Trimming shortened V by 9 bases and J by 0 bases, and 6 bases separated the two germline ends. Germline lookup yields CDR1 LNHDA and CDR2 SQIVND (reference sequence). CDR3 bases: TGTGCCAGCAGGGATAGCAATCAGCCCCAGCATTTT. This codes for CASRDSNQPQHF.

The genes are TRBV6-5 and TRBJ1-1, with D tentatively TRBD1 (5 bases). The CDR3 is 14 amino acids. Trimming stripped 7 bases from V and 0 bases from J, with 12 bases between. Germline V gene data show CDR1 as MNHEY and CDR2 as SVGAGI. CDR3 region: CASISGNMNTEAFF. DNA for the CDR3: TGTGCCAGCATTTCAGGGAACATGAACACTGAAGCTTTCTTT.

This clone was observed a single time. The rearrangement joins TRBV6-5 to TRBJ1-3; D gene ambiguous. Germline loops: CDR1 MNHEY, CDR2 SVGAGI. The V gene lost 6 bases and the J gene lost 4 bases, with 16 bases spanning the gap. The CDR3 contains 15 residues. CDR3 sequence: CASSLKVGGGNTIYF. The CDR3 nucleotides read TGTGCCAGCAGCCTAAAGGTAGGAGGAGGAAACACCATATATTTT.